The entry below describes one T cell receptor beta chain. Its antigen is undetermined. This entry comes from a study of T cell repertoires in cytomegalovirus infection. Germline V lookup: CDR1 ENHRY, CDR2 SYGVKD. The CDR3 is made up of 14 amino acids. Trimming pared 11 bases from V and 2 bases from J, leaving 17 bases between. TCRdb called the reads again in MiXCR, with one record for every CDR3 protein. The repertoire holds about half a million distinct CDR3 sequences, roughly a third seen once, with 15% to 20% in the top ten. The sample was cultured PBMCs, taken from culture after CMV antigen stimulation. The source is a human donor in good health (CMV status not recorded). Some clones in this sample may be carry-over from other donors' samples. The rearrangement links TRBV10-3 to TRBJ2-3; TRBD2 is a possible D gene (6 bases). The CDR3 sequence: CAVLDYPHTDTQYF. The CDR3 DNA follows: TGTGCCGTGCTGGACTATCCTCACACAGATACGCAGTATTTT.